The sequence of this T cell receptor (beta chain) was determined in a study of immune evolution from preneoplasia to lung adenocarcinoma (dated by TCRdb to about 2021). Broadly, across the study: HLA loss of heterozygosity was observed in roughly 6.8%, 16% and 36% of AIS, MIA and ADC lesions, respectively, and was not observed in any AAH lesions. The study combined immune gene expression, TCR sequencing and multiplex immunofluorescence to profile immune contexture across lung adenocarcinoma precursors and invasive adenocarcinoma. Resected precursor lesions (AAH, AIS, MIA) and invasive adenocarcinomas were each compared against paired morphologically normal lung tissue. Sample size was based on specimen availability rather than a prior power calculation. The immune data were combined with whole exome sequencing and methylation data from the same cohort of nodules. The overall cohort was made up of 53 patients with pulmonary nodules who had surgical resection. TCR sequencing data were obtained from 51 patients. The study reported that roughly 110 samples were used for TCR sequencing. Class I HLA alleles were inferred from exome data with POLYSOLVER, and allele-specific HLA loss was detected with LOHHLA.

The paper's findings and limits, for the study overall: Because every patient came from Japan and China, how well the results apply to Western populations was uncertain. Normal lung had the highest top T cell clone frequencies, and these frequencies appeared to fall progressively from AAH through AIS, MIA and invasive adenocarcinoma. The findings reflected association rather than direct causation, and larger cohorts with long-term follow-up and longitudinal biopsies were considered necessary. T cell clonality was highest in KRAS-mutant nodules compared with EGFR-mutant or double wild-type lesions. Normal lung showed the highest clonality, whereas later-stage lesions appeared to have higher T cell density and diversity but lower clonality.

The patients had resection in Japan or China between the mid-2010s and the late 2010s. Two lung cancer pathologists independently reviewed H&E slides to confirm the histologic diagnosis of every case. Premalignant or tumor cells were enriched for nucleic acid extraction by macro-dissection performed after pathologic assessment. The AllPrep DNA/RNA FFPE Kit was used to isolate DNA from FFPE tissue. With regard to this clone: The antigen it recognizes is unknown. No base quality values were provided; no much bigger clone lies one nucleotide off.

V has 4 bases trimmed and J has 4 bases trimmed; junction bases matching no gene number 4. The germline V gene specifies SGHTA as CDR1 and FQGNSA as CDR2. Reading from cysteine to phenylalanine, the CDR3 counts 14 amino acids. Left in the record is the CDR3 DNA by itself, 42 bases read in frame from the first base. Using the immunoSEQ hsTCRbeta Kit, TCR beta CDR3 regions were sequenced from DNA. The original pipeline was this. TCR sequencing data were analysed with the ImmunoSEQ Analyzer. T cell clonality was calculated on productive rearrangements as 1 minus Pielou's evenness. T cell diversity was measured with the inverse Simpson index on productive templates. T cell density was defined as TCR beta template counts normalized to usable DNA, with usable DNA estimated by amplifying and sequencing housekeeping genes. Two-sided Kruskal-Wallis tests were used to compare TCR metrics across histologic stages. The clones in this table, taken by TCRdb from immuneACCESS, are in-frame only. Not every clone is retained; where verified, under half of the shortfall comes from an unresolved V gene, and the cause of the rest is unknown. D and trimming come from the DNA, and the V and J calls and clone size come from that table. In all, the sample holds 3,000 to 4,500 clones, and over 75% of those were seen once. The biggest ten clones account for roughly 5.5% of the sample.

Rearrangement joined TRBV7-2 to TRBJ2-5, with TRBD1 matching 9 junction bases. This clonotype originated in a person aged 65-85 years with lung adenocarcinoma. The specimen was FFPE lung adenocarcinoma in situ tissue. This sample's cell subset or site label indicates: preinvasive adenocarcinoma in situ (AIS). The bases read TGTGCCAGCAGCTCGGGGACAGGGAGAGAGACCCAGTACTTC. This gives the protein CASSSGTGRETQYF.